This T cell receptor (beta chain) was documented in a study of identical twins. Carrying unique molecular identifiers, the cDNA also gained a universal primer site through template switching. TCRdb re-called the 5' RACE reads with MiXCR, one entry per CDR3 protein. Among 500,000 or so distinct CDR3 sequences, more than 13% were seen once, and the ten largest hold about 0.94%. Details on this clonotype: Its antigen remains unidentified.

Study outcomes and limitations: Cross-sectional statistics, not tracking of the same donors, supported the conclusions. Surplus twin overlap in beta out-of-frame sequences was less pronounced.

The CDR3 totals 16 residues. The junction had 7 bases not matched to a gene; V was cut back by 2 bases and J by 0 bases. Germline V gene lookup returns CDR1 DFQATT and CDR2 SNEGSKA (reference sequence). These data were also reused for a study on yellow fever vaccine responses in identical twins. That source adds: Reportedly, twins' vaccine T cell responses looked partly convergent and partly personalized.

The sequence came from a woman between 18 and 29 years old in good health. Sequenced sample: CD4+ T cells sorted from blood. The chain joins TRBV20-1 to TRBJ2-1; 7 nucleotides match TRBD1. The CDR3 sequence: CSARSRQGRSYNEQFF. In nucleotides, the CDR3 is TGCAGTGCTAGATCGAGACAGGGCCGCTCCTACAATGAGCAGTTCTTC.